This is a list of T cell receptor beta chains from one sample in a study of CD8 T cells in ankylosing spondylitis. TCRdb re-derived calls from the 5' RACE reads in MiXCR, one entry per CDR3 protein. This table has 750,000 to 850,000 distinct CDR3 sequences, about 10% appearing once. The sample was blood, either unsorted or a sorted T cell fraction (not recorded which). The receptors stem from a male donor with ankylosing spondylitis. Each CDR3 is given with its conserved first and last residue. D genes are given only for firm matches. Size tells how often a clone was seen (once, few, many) or the class of an expanded clone, and some rows leave it out.

d_call	clone_size	v_call	j_call	cdr3_aa	cdr3_nt
NA	few	TRBV6-1	TRBJ1-5	CASSDFREQPQHF	TGTGCCAGCAGTGACTTTCGGGAACAGCCCCAGCATTTT
NA	many	TRBV5-1	TRBJ1-1	CASTLSRLNTEAFF	TGCGCCAGCACCTTGTCAAGGTTGAACACTGAAGCTTTCTTT
NA	few	TRBV7-2	TRBJ2-1	CASSLVGSDPFYNEQFF	TGTGCCAGCAGCTTAGTAGGTTCAGATCCTTTCTACAATGAGCAGTTCTTC
NA	NA	TRBV4-3	TRBJ2-1	CASSQEPFTYNEQFF	TGCGCCAGCAGCCAAGAACCTTTTACCTACAATGAGCAGTTCTTC
NA	many	TRBV10-3	TRBJ2-5	CAISHGTADGTQYF	TGTGCCATCAGCCATGGGACGGCTGACGGGACCCAGTACTTC
NA	NA	TRBV5-1	TRBJ1-1	CASSLLQGKEAFF	TGCGCCAGCAGCTTGCTCCAGGGGAAGGAGGCTTTCTTT
NA	many	TRBV20-1	TRBJ1-6	CSARVTRDNSPLHF	TGCAGTGCTAGAGTTACCAGGGATAATTCACCCCTCCACTTT
NA	NA	TRBV12-3/TRBV12-4	TRBJ2-5	CASSPGMGVFETQYF	TGTGCCAGCAGTCCAGGTATGGGAGTATTTGAGACCCAGTACTTC
TRBD2	few	TRBV4-3	TRBJ2-5	CASSQVSRGGETQYF	TGCGCCAGCAGCCAAGTTTCGCGGGGGGGAGAGACCCAGTACTTC
NA	NA	TRBV30	TRBJ1-5	CAWSIKREGQPQHF	TGTGCCTGGAGTATAAAGAGGGAGGGTCAGCCCCAGCATTTT
NA	NA	TRBV7-9	TRBJ2-4	CASSFRTAEGNIQYF	TGTGCCAGCAGCTTCCGGACAGCCGAAGGTAACATTCAGTACTTC
TRBD1	NA	TRBV9	TRBJ1-5	CASSETGVWQPQHF	TGTGCCAGCAGCGAAACAGGGGTGTGGCAGCCCCAGCATTTT
NA	few	TRBV10-3	TRBJ2-1	CAISESEGLANEQFF	TGTGCCATCAGTGAGTCGGAAGGGCTAGCTAATGAGCAGTTCTTC
NA	NA	TRBV7-2	TRBJ2-1	CASSLSRSLPYNEQFF	TGTGCCAGCAGCCTATCCAGGTCGTTGCCCTACAATGAGCAGTTCTTC
NA	NA	TRBV7-2	TRBJ2-1	CASSLAGLSRDEQFF	TGTGCCAGCAGCTTAGCGGGACTGTCAAGGGATGAGCAGTTCTTC
TRBD1	NA	TRBV4-3	TRBJ1-4	CASSPYTGQGNEKLFF	TGCGCCAGCAGCCCGTATACGGGACAGGGGAATGAAAAACTGTTTTTT
NA	NA	TRBV28	TRBJ2-5	CASSAPETQYF	TGTGCCAGCAGTGCCCCAGAGACCCAGTACTTC
NA	NA	TRBV12-3/TRBV12-4	TRBJ1-6	CASSLFQAETPLHF	TGTGCCAGCAGTTTGTTCCAGGCGGAAACACCCCTCCACTTT